A single sample is the source of the 9 T cell receptor beta chains below, sequenced in a study of T cells in Graves' hyperthyroidism and ophthalmopathy (dated by TCRdb to between 2018 and 2021). The library was made by multiplex PCR. Data came from an Illumina HiSeq 2000. TCR beta CDR3 regions were amplified from RNA transcripts. The TCR CDR3 was subjected to a first round of RT-PCR using the HTBI primer set and the Qiagen OneStep RT-PCR kit. Clones were called with MiXCR by TCRdb after fastp trimmed the public reads at Q25, and only in-frame beta chains were retained. One record per CDR3 amino acid sequence lists the most common genes and DNA. For this sample the table gives 660,000 or so distinct CDR3 sequences, of which 20% to 25% were detected only once. The ten largest clones take up roughly 30% of the sample. Source material: blood. The source of these receptors is a man aged 25-45 years with Graves' ophthalmopathy.

This clonotype showed up just a few times. V and J are TRBV6-1 and TRBJ1-3; 7 nucleotides align to TRBD1. CDR1 MNHNS and CDR2 SASEGT come from the germline V gene. The CDR3 covers 18 residues. V lost 6 bases to trimming and J lost 4 bases; unmatched junction nucleotides: 18. DNA for the CDR3: TGTGCCAGCAGCCACCGACAGGGCCCGACAACTCTGGGAAACACCATATATTTT. This codes for CASSHRQGPTTLGNTIYF.

The chain is built from TRBV28 and TRBJ2-1; the D is unclear. Germline CDR1 is MDHEN and CDR2 is SYDVKM. Trimming cost V 6 bases and J 1 base, with 10 bases left between them. The CDR3 extends over 14 amino acids. The CDR3 here is CASRRIKSYNEQFF. As DNA, the CDR3 is TGTGCCAGCAGGAGAATCAAGTCCTACAATGAGCAGTTCTTC.

This clonotype came up many times. The chain employs TRBV7-6 and TRBJ2-1, with D possibly matching TRBD2 (6 bases). V lost 4 bases and J 5 bases, leaving 12 bases between the germline ends. CDR3 length: 14 residues. Germline assignment: CDR1 SGHVS and CDR2 FNYEAQ. The CDR3 region has the DNA TGTGCCAGCAGCTCTGGACTACCGGACAATGAGCAGTTCTTC. As protein: CASSSGLPDNEQFF.

This rearrangement joins TRBV7-6 to TRBJ1-3, with D unclear. There are 14 residues in the CDR3. CDR1 and CDR2 (germline): SGHVS, FNYEAQ. Trimming cost V 1 base and J 2 bases, with 6 bases left between them. The chain's CDR3 is CASSLEPAGNTIYF. The DNA for the CDR3 is TGTGCCAGCAGCTTAGAGCCAGCTGGAAACACCATATATTTT.

The chain joins TRBV13 to TRBJ1-1; 7 positions match TRBD1. Per germline, CDR1 PRHDT and CDR2 FYEKMQ (reference sequence). With V trimmed by 7 bases and J by 1 base, 9 bases remained unmatched. The CDR3 contains 15 residues. The CDR3 DNA reads TGTGCCAGCAACTTGGGGGGGGACAGGAACACTGAAGCTTTCTTT. Amino acid sequence: CASNLGGDRNTEAFF.

V and J are TRBV4-1 and TRBJ1-2, with TRBD1 matching 7 bases. V shed 0 bases and J 4 bases; nucleotides not matched to a gene: 2. Germline values: CDR1 MGHRA, CDR2 YSYEKL. This CDR3 comprises 14 residues. DNA for the CDR3: TGCGCCAGCAGCCAAGATACAGGGGTCTATGGCTACACCTTC. Translating gives CASSQDTGVYGYTF.

This clonotype has a count of ten or more. The V call is TRBV7-2, the J call TRBJ1-4; D is perhaps TRBD1 (6 bases). The CDR3 extends over 16 amino acids. Germline V gives CDR1 SGHTA, CDR2 FQGNSA. Trimming shortened V by 5 bases and J by 3 bases, and 16 bases separated the two germline ends. CDR3 residues: CASSPKSTGSNEKLFF. DNA of the CDR3: TGTGCCAGCAGCCCTAAATCAACAGGGTCTAATGAAAAACTGTTTTTT.

V usage is TRBV12-3 or TRBV12-4 and J usage is TRBJ2-5; D is unresolved. The CDR3 spans 13 residues. V lost 2 bases, J lost 14 bases, and 18 bases lay in between. CDR3 nucleotide sequence: TGTGCCAGCAGTTTACGGGCCCTCCCCCACCCCTACTTC. As protein: CASSLRALPHPYF.

This chain uses TRBV20-1 with TRBJ2-1, with TRBD1 matching 10 bases. Germline CDR1 DFQATT, CDR2 SNEGSKA (reference sequence). CDR3 size: 14 residues. Trimming at V came to 0 bases and at J to 13 bases, leaving 9 bases not matched to a gene. CDR3 residues: CSARDSSRDRGQFF. The CDR3 DNA is TGCAGTGCTAGAGATTCGTCCCGGGACAGGGGACAGTTCTTC.